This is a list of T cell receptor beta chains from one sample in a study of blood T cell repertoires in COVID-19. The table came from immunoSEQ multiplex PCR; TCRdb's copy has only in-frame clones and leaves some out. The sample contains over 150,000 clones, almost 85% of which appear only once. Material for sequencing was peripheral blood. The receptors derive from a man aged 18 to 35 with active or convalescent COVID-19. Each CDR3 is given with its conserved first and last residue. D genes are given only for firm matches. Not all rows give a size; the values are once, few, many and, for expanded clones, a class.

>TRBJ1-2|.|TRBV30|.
TGTGCCTGGAGTGTAAGCCAGGGCTATGGCTACACCTTC
CAWSVSQGYGYTF
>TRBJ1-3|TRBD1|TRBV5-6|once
TGTGCCAGCAGCTTTCGGACAGGGGGGTTAGCTGGAAACACCATATATTTT
CASSFRTGGLAGNTIYF
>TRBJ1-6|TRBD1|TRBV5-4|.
TGTGCCAGCAGCCAAATGGACAGGGATAATTCACCCCTCCACTTT
CASSQMDRDNSPLHF
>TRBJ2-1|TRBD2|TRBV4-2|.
TGTGCCAGCAGCTCCTCCGGGACTAGCGGGGGGAATGAGCAGTTCTTC
CASSSSGTSGGNEQFF
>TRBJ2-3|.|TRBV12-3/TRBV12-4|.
TGTGCCAGCAGCCCTTTTAGCACAGATACGCAGTATTTT
CASSPFSTDTQYF
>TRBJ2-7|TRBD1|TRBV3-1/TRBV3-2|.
TGTGCCAGCAGCCAAGAGGACAGGGGGTCTTACGAGCAGTACTTC
CASSQEDRGSYEQYF
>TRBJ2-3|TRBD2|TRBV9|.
TGTGCCAGCAGCGTCACCGGGACTAGCGGGAGGAGTAGCACAGATACGCAGTATTTT
CASSVTGTSGRSSTDTQYF
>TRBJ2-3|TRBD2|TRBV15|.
TGTGCCACCAGCAGCGGACTAGGGGACCGCACAGATACGCAGTATTTT
CATSSGLGDRTDTQYF
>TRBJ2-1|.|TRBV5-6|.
TGTGCCAGCCGAGGTAGGGGACTTAGCAATGAGCAGTTCTTC
CASRGRGLSNEQFF
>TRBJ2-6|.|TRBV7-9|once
TGTGCCAGCAGCTCCACTCGGACACCTATACTCTCTGGGGCCAACGTCCTGACTTTC
CASSSTRTPILSGANVLTF
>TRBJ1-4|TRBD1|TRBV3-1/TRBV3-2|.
TGTGCCAGCAGCCATAACAACAGGGGGAACGAAAAACTGTTTTTT
CASSHNNRGNEKLFF
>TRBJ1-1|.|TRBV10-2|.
TGCGCCAGCAGTGGGACAGCTCCGGGCACTGAAGCTTTCTTT
CASSGTAPGTEAFF
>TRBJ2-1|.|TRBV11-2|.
TGTGCCAGCAGCTTAACAGGGAATGAGCAGTTCTTC
CASSLTGNEQFF
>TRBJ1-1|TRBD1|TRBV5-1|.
TGCGCCAGCAGAGAAACAGGGGTCACTGAAGCTTTCTTT
CASRETGVTEAFF
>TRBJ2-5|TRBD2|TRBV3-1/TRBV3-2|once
TGTGCCAGCAGCCAAACTCGGGGGGGCCTAGAGACCCAGTACTTC
CASSQTRGGLETQYF
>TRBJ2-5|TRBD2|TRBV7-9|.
TGTGCCAGCAGCTCCTCTGGACTAGCGGGAGAGACCCAGTACTTC
CASSSSGLAGETQYF
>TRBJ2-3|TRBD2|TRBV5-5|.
TGTGCCAGCAGCCCTAAGAGCGGGGGGAGCACAGATACGCAGTATTTT
CASSPKSGGSTDTQYF
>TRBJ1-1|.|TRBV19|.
TGTGCCAGTAGTATGATCTCGGGGAGGGGGAACACTGAAGCTTTCTTT
CASSMISGRGNTEAFF
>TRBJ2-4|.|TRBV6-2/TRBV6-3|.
TGTGCCAGCAGTTACTCGGTTACGGGGACCAAAAACATTCAGTACTTC
CASSYSVTGTKNIQYF
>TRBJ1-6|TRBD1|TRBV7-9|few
TGTGCCAGCAGCCTGGGACAGGGGAATAATTCACCCCTCCACTTT
CASSLGQGNNSPLHF
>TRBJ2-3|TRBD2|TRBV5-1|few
TGCGCCAGCAGCTTGGACGGGAGGGGGACAGATACGCAGTATTTT
CASSLDGRGTDTQYF
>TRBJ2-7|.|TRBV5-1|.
TGCGCCAGCAGCTTGGGGGCGACTAGGTACTACGAGCAGTACTTC
CASSLGATRYYEQYF
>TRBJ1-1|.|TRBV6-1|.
TGTGCCAGCAGTGAATGGGCAGGTGGGAACACTGAAGCTTTCTTT
CASSEWAGGNTEAFF
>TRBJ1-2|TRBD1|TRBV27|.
TGTGCCAGCAGTATAACAGGGGGCGCGGGGGGCTACACCTTC
CASSITGGAGGYTF
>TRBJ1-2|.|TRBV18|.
TGTGCCAGCTCACCATCCCAGGGCCCCACTAACTATGGCTACACCTTC
CASSPSQGPTNYGYTF
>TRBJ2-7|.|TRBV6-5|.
TGTGCCAGCACTCTTACAGGGACCTACGAGCAGTACTTC
CASTLTGTYEQYF
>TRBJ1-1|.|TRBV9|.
TGTGCCAGCAGCGTAGGGCCAGGGGACACTGAAGCTTTCTTT
CASSVGPGDTEAFF
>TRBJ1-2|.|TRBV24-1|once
TGTGCCACCAGTGACGCAGGAAACTATGGCTACACCTTC
CATSDAGNYGYTF
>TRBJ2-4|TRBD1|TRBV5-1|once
TGCGCCAGCAGCTTGGCCGGGGGACAGGAAAACCCTTGGGACATTCAGTACTTC
CASSLAGGQENPWDIQYF
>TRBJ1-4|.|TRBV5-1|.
TGCGCCAGCAGCTTGCAGGGTGAGAATGAAAAACTGTTTTTT
CASSLQGENEKLFF
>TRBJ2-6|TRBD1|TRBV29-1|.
TGCAGCGTTGAATCATCCCACAGGGGCTCTGGGGCCAACGTCCTGACTTTC
CSVESSHRGSGANVLTF
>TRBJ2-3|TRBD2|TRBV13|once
TGTGCCAGCAGCTTCCGGACTAGCGGGATTGCAGATACGCAGTATTTT
CASSFRTSGIADTQYF
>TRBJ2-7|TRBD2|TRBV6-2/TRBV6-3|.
TGTGCCAGCAGTTCGTTCCTAGCGGGGGTAACCTACGAGCAGTACTTC
CASSSFLAGVTYEQYF
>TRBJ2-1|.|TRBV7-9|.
TGTGCCAGCAGCTTAGAGGACAGAGCCTACAATGAGCAGTTCTTC
CASSLEDRAYNEQFF
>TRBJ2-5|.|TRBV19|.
TGTGCCAGTAGTATAAGCCAGGGGAAGACCCAGTACTTC
CASSISQGKTQYF
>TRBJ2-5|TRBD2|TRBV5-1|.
TGCGCCAGCAGCCAGGTTTATAGCGGGGGGCTCAAACAAGAGACCCAGTACTTC
CASSQVYSGGLKQETQYF
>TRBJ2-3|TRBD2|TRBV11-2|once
TGTGCCAGCAGCTTAAGTGGGCGGGGGTTCACAGATACGCAGTATTTT
CASSLSGRGFTDTQYF
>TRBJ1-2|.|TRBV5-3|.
TGTGCCAGAAGCTATCGCGGGGGGATAGACTATGGCTACACCTTC
CARSYRGGIDYGYTF
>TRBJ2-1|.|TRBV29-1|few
TGCAGCGTTGAACCGGGGAGGTCGTACAATGAGCAGTTCTTC
CSVEPGRSYNEQFF
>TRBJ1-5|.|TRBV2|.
TGTGCCAGCGCCCTCCCGGGTTGGCCCCAGCATTTT
CASALPGWPQHF
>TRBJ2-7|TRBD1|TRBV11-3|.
TGTGCCAGCAGCTTATCGGCGGGACAGGGATCCTACGAGCAGTACTTC
CASSLSAGQGSYEQYF
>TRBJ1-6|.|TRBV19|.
TGTGCCAGTAGTATAGCGGGGGGGAATCCCCTCCACTTT
CASSIAGGNPLHF
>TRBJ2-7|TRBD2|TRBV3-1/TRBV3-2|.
TGTGCCAGCAGCCTTAGCGGGGCCACCTACGAGCAGTACTTC
CASSLSGATYEQYF
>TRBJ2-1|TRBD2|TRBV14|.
TGTGCCAGCAGCCAAAGACTAGCGGGAGTACAGTTCTTC
CASSQRLAGVQFF
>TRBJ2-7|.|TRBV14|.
TGTGCCAGCAGCCAAGTAGAAGCCCTCCCCTACGAGCAGTACTTC
CASSQVEALPYEQYF
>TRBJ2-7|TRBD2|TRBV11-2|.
TGTGCCAGCAGCTACCGCGCACTAGCGGGAGGGTCCTACGAGCAGTACTTC
CASSYRALAGGSYEQYF
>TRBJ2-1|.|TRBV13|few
TGTGCCAGCAGCTCCCAAGGGCGGGGCGCATACAATGAGCAGTTCTTC
CASSSQGRGAYNEQFF
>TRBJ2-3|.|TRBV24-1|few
TGTGCCACCAGTGATTCGCGGGGCCGCACATATACGCAGTATTTT
CATSDSRGRTYTQYF